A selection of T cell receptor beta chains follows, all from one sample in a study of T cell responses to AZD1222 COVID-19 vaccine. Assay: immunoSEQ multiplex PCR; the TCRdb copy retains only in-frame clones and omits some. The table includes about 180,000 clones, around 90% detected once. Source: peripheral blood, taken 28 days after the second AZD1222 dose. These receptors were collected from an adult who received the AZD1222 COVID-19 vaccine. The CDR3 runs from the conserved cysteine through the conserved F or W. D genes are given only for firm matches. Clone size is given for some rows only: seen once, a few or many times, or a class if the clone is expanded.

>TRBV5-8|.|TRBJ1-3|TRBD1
TGTGCCAGCAGTAGAGGGACAGCGGGAAACACCATATATTTT
CASSRGTAGNTIYF
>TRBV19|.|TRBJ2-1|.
TGTGCCAGTAGGAGGGGGCTAGCGGGTTACAATGAGCAGTTCTTC
CASRRGLAGYNEQFF
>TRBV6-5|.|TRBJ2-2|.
TGTGCCAGCAGGGGGCTGCCCGGGGAGCTGTTTTTT
CASRGLPGELFF
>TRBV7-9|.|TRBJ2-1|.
TGTGCCAGCAGCTGGGACGAGCGAATCTCCTACAATGAGCAGTTCTTC
CASSWDERISYNEQFF
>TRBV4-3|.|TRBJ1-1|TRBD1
TGCGCCAGCAGCCAACAGACAGGGGTTAGAGGCACTGAAGCTTTCTTT
CASSQQTGVRGTEAFF
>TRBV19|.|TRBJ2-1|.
TGTGCCACCTCGATCGGGCTTATCAATGAGCAGTTCTTC
CATSIGLINEQFF
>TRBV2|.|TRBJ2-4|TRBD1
TGTGCCAGCAGTGGGGGACAGCCTCTAGCCAAAAACATTCAGTACTTC
CASSGGQPLAKNIQYF
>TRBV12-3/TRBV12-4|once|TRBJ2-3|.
TGTGCCAGCACCCATGGGACAGATACGCAGTATTTT
CASTHGTDTQYF
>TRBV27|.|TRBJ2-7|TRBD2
TGTGCCAGCAGTTTGGGACTAGCGGCGGTCTACGAGCAGTACTTC
CASSLGLAAVYEQYF
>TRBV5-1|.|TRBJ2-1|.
TGCGCCAGCGAAAAAGAGAGTACGCTAGGGGAGCAGTTCTTC
CASEKESTLGEQFF
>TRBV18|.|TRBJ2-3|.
TGTGCCAGCTACACAGACCTCCCAGATACGCAGTATTTT
CASYTDLPDTQYF
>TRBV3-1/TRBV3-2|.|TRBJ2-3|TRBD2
TGTGCCAGCAGCCAAAGTACGACTAGCGGGAGAAGTGGTACGCAGTATTTT
CASSQSTTSGRSGTQYF
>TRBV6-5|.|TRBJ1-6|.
TGTGCCAGCAGGCGAACAGGGTTTCGAGGGTCACCCCTCCACTTT
CASRRTGFRGSPLHF
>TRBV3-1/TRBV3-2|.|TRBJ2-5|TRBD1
TGTGCCAGCAGTCTAGGACAGGACCCTCGGGAGACCCAGTACTTC
CASSLGQDPRETQYF
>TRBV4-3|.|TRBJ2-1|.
TGCGCCAGCAGCCAAGCATCTAGCGCAAGCTCCTACAATGAGCAGTTCTTC
CASSQASSASSYNEQFF
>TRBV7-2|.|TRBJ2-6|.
TGTGCCAGCAGCGCCGGTCCCGGGGCCAACGTCCTGACTTTC
CASSAGPGANVLTF
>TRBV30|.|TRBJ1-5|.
TGTGCCTGGAGTGTAGACAACCTTAATCAGCCCCAGCATTTT
CAWSVDNLNQPQHF
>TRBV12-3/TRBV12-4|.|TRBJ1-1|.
TGTGCCAGCATTCAACAGGGAAACACTGAAGCTTTCTTT
CASIQQGNTEAFF
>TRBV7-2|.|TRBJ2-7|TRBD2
TGTGCCAGCAGCCTACATAGCGGGGGGACCTACGAGCAGTACTTC
CASSLHSGGTYEQYF
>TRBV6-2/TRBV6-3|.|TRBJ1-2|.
TGTGCCAGCAGTTACTTGGCAGCCAGCGGCTACACCTTC
CASSYLAASGYTF
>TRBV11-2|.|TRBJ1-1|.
TGTGCCAGCAGCTTAATAGGGGGCACTGAAGCTTTCTTT
CASSLIGGTEAFF
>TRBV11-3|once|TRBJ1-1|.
TGTGCCAGCAGCTTAAGAGGCGGAAACACTGAAGCTTTCTTT
CASSLRGGNTEAFF
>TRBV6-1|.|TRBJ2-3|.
TGTGCCAGCAGTGACCGGGCTACGGGGGGCTTAACAGATACGCAGTATTTT
CASSDRATGGLTDTQYF
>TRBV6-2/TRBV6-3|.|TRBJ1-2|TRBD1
TGTGCCAGCAGTTACTCCCAGGGGGTTGGTGGCTACACCTTC
CASSYSQGVGGYTF
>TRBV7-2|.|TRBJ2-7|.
TGTGCCAGCAGCTTAAGAGTTATGGACGAGCAGTACTTC
CASSLRVMDEQYF
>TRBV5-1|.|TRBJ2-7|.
TGCGCCAGCAGCTTATCCACTAAGCGGTTCTCCTACGAGCAGTACTTC
CASSLSTKRFSYEQYF
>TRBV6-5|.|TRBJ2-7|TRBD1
TGTGCCAGCAGTTACTCGAACAGGGGGATGTACGAGCAGTACTTC
CASSYSNRGMYEQYF
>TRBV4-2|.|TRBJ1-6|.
TGTGCCAGCAGTTGGCAGGTTAATTCACCCCTCCACTTT
CASSWQVNSPLHF
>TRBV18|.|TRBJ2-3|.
TGTGCCAGCTCAGAGGGAACTAGCACAGATACGCAGTATTTT
CASSEGTSTDTQYF
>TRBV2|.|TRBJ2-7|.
TGTGCCAGCAGTCCAGGACTGAGGCAGTACTTC
CASSPGLRQYF
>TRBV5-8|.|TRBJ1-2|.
TGTGCCAGCAGCTACCAGGGGTGGGATGGCTACACCTTC
CASSYQGWDGYTF
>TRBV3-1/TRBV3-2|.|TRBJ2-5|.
TGTGCCAGCAGCCAAGCCGGGACTCGAAAAGAGACCCAGTACTTC
CASSQAGTRKETQYF
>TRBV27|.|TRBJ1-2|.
TGTGCCAGCAGTTTGGGACGACAAGGGGCTCTCTATGGCTACACCTTC
CASSLGRQGALYGYTF
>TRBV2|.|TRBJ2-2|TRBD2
TGTGCCAGCAGCCTAGCGGGAGGGGGGACCGGGGAGCTGTTTTTT
CASSLAGGGTGELFF
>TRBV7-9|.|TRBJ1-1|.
TGTGCCAGCAGCTTGGGACCCCCGAGCGCTGAAGCTTTCTTT
CASSLGPPSAEAFF
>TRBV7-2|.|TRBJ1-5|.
TGTGCCAGCAGCTTAGTGGGGACACAGGGTTCCAATCAGCCCCAGCATTTT
CASSLVGTQGSNQPQHF
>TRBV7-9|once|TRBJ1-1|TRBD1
TGTGCCAGCAGCGAAACAGGGGGCCTTACTGAAGCTTTCTTT
CASSETGGLTEAFF
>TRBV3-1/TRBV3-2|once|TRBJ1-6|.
TGTGCCAGCAGCCAAGGGGGGATTAATTCACCCCTCCACTTT
CASSQGGINSPLHF
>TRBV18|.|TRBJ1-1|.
TGTGCCAGCTCTTTCGGCCCACAGGGAGCCACTGAAGCTTTCTTT
CASSFGPQGATEAFF
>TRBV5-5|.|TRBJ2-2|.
TGTGCCAGCAGGGCCCGGGCCGAATCTACCGGGGAGCTGTTTTTT
CASRARAESTGELFF
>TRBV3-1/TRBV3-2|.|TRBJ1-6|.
TGTGCCAGCAGCTCGAGGGGGAATAATTCACCCCTCCACTTT
CASSSRGNNSPLHF
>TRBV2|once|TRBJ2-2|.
TGTGCCAGCAGTGTAAAGGGGCGGACCGGGGAGCTGTTTTTT
CASSVKGRTGELFF
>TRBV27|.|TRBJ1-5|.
TGTGCCAGCAGTTCCCCGGGGAGCAATCAGCCCCAGCATTTT
CASSSPGSNQPQHF
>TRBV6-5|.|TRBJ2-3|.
TGTGCCAGCAGTCCCGGGTCTACCCGCACAGATACGCAGTATTTT
CASSPGSTRTDTQYF
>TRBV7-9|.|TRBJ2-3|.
TGTGCCAGCAGCCCCTCCGAAGGGGGTATAGATACGCAGTATTTT
CASSPSEGGIDTQYF
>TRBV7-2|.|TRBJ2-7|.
TGTGCCAGCAGCTTAGGTGGGGGGGCCGCCGAGCAGTACTTC
CASSLGGGAAEQYF
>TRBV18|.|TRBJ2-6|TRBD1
TGTGCCAGCTCACCGATAGCACCCCAGGGGGCTTCTGGGGCCAACGTCCTGACTTTC
CASSPIAPQGASGANVLTF
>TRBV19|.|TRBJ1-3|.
TGTGCCAGTAGCCCCTGGGAGACATCTGGAAACACCATATATTTT
CASSPWETSGNTIYF
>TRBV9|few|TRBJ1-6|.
TGTGCCAGCAGCGTCACAGATAACTATTCACCCCTCCACTTT
CASSVTDNYSPLHF
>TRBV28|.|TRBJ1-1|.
TGTGCCAGCAGAAAAAGGGTGAACACTGAAGCTTTCTTT
CASRKRVNTEAFF
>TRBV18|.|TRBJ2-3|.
TGTGCCAGCTCACCACCGGACCTTATGGGCACAGATACGCAGTATTTT
CASSPPDLMGTDTQYF
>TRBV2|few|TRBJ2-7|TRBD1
TGTGCCAGCAACGACAGGGAAACCTACGAGCAGTACTTC
CASNDRETYEQYF
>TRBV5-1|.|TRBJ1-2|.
TGCGCCAGCAGCTTAACACAGGGTTTTGGCTACACCTTC
CASSLTQGFGYTF